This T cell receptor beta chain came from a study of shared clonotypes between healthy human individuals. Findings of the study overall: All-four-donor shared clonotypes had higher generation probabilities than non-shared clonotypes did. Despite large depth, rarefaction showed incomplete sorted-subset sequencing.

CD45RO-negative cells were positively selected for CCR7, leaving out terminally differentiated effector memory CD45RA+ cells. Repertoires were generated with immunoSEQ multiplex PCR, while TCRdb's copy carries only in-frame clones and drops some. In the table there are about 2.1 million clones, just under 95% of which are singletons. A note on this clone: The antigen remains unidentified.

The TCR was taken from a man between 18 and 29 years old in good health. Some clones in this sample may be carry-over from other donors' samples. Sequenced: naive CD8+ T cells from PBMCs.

CDR3 region: CASSLAGGRTDTQYF. DNA for the CDR3: TGTGCCAGCAGCTTAGCAGGGGGACGGACAGATACGCAGTATTTT. V usage is TRBV7-2 and J usage is TRBJ2-3, with D possibly matching TRBD1 (6 bases). The V gene lost 0 bases and the J gene lost 3 bases, with 10 bases spanning the gap. The germline V gene encodes CDR1 SGHTA and CDR2 FQGNSA. The CDR3 covers 15 residues.